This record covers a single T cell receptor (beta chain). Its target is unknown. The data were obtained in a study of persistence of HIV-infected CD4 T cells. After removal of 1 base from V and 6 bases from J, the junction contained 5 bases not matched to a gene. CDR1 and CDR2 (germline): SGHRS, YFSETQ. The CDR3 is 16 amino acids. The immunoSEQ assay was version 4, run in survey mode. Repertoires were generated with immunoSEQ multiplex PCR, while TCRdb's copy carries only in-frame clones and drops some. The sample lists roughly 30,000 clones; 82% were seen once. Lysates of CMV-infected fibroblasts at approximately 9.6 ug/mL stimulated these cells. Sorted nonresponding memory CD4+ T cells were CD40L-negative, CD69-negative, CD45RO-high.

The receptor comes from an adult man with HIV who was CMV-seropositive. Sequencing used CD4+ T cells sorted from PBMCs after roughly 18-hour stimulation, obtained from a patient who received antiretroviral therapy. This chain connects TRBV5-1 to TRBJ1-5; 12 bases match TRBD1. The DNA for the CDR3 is TGCGCCAGCAGCTTGACGGGACAGGGGGCAGGTCAGCCCCAGCATTTT. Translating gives CASSLTGQGAGQPQHF.